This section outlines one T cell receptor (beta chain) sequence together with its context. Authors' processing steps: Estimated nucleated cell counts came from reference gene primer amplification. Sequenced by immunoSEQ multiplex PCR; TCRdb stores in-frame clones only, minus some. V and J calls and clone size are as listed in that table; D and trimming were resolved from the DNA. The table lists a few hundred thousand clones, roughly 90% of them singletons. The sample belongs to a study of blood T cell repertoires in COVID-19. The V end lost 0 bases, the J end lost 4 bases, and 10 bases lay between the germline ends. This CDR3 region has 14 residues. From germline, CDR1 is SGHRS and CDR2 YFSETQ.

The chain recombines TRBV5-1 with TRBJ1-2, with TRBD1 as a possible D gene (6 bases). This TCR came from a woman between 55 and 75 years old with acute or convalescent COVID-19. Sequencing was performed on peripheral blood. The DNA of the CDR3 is TGCGCCAGCAGCTTGGGTGACAGGTTCTATGGCTACACCTTC. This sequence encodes CASSLGDRFYGYTF.